This is a list of T cell receptor beta chains from one sample in a study of molecular identifiers for immune sequencing clone quantification. MiXCR was run by TCRdb on the PCR reads, yielding one entry per CDR3 protein. Among about half a million distinct CDR3 sequences listed, over 20% were seen once. Sequenced: naive CD8+ T cells from blood, with Jurkat cell RNA spiked in. These receptors all come from a human donor in good health. Some libraries in this study had Jurkat cell RNA spiked in. The CDR3 runs from the conserved cysteine through the conserved F or W. Fields, in order: V gene, J gene, clone size, CDR3 protein. Clone size is given for some rows only: seen once, a few or many times, or a class if the clone is expanded.

v_call: TRBV13
j_call: TRBJ2-7
clone_size: NA
cdr3_aa: CASSRTGTGGAVQYF

v_call: TRBV11-3
j_call: TRBJ2-1
clone_size: NA
cdr3_aa: CASSLVEQGNEQFF

v_call: TRBV9
j_call: TRBJ2-1
clone_size: NA
cdr3_aa: CASSVDGTGEQFF

v_call: TRBV19
j_call: TRBJ2-4
clone_size: few
cdr3_aa: CASSAPRDTSKNIQYF

v_call: TRBV4-3
j_call: TRBJ2-1
clone_size: few
cdr3_aa: CASSQDVDREAYNEQFF

v_call: TRBV5-4
j_call: TRBJ1-6
clone_size: NA
cdr3_aa: CASSFGATRFGSYNSPLHF

v_call: TRBV20-1
j_call: TRBJ2-7
clone_size: many
cdr3_aa: CSARVRVQAYEQYF

v_call: TRBV19
j_call: TRBJ1-5
clone_size: NA
cdr3_aa: CASSPQGGGGEPQHF

v_call: TRBV27
j_call: TRBJ2-7
clone_size: many
cdr3_aa: CASRISGVASYEQYF

v_call: TRBV14
j_call: TRBJ2-1
clone_size: few
cdr3_aa: CASSQDREQPGLFF

v_call: TRBV20-1
j_call: TRBJ2-7
clone_size: many
cdr3_aa: CSALAGVTYEQYF

v_call: TRBV20-1
j_call: TRBJ2-7
clone_size: NA
cdr3_aa: CSARPTGFVEQYF

v_call: TRBV20-1
j_call: TRBJ2-2
clone_size: many
cdr3_aa: CSARGEGLNTGELFF